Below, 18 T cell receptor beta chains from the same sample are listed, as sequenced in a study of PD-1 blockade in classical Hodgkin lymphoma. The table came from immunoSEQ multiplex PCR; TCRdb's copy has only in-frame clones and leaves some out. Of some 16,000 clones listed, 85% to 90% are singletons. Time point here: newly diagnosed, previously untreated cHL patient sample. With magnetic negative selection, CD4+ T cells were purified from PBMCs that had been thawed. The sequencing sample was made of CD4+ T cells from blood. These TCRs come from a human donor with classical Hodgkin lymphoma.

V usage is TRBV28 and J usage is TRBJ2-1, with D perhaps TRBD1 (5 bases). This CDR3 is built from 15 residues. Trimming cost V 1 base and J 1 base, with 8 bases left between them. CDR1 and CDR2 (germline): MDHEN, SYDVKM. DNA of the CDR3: TGTGCCAGCAGTTTATCAGGGAAGTCCTACAATGAGCAGTTCTTC. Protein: CASSLSGKSYNEQFF.

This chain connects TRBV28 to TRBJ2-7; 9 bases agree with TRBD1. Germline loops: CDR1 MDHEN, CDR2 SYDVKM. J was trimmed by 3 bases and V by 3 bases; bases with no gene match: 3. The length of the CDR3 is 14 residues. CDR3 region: CASSLLGQGYEQYF. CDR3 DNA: TGTGCCAGCAGTTTGCTGGGACAGGGCTACGAGCAGTACTTC.

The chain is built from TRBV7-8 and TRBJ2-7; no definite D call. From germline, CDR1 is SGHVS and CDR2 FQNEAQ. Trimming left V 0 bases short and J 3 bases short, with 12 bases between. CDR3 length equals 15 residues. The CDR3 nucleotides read TGTGCCAGCAGCTTAGCGGGGTCAGGTCTCTACGAGCAGTACTTC. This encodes CASSLAGSGLYEQYF.

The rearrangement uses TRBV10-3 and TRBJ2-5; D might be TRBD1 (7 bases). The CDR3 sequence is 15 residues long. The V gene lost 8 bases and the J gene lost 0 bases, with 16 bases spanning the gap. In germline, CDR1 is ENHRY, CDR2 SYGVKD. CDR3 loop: CAIGGSGGYQETQYF. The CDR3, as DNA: TGTGCCATCGGAGGTTCAGGGGGGTACCAAGAGACCCAGTACTTC.

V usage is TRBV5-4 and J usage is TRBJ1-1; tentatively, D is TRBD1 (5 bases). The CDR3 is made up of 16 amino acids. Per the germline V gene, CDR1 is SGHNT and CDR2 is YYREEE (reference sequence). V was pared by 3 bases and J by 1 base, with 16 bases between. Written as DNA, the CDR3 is TGTGCCAGCAGCTCGGGGACGAGGAAGGGGAACACTGAAGCTTTCTTT. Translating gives CASSSGTRKGNTEAFF.

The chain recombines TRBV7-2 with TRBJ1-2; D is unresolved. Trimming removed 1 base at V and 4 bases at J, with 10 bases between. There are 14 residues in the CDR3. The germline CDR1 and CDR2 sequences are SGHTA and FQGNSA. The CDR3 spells CASSLGGNSYGYTF. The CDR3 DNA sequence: TGTGCCAGCAGCTTAGGCGGGAACAGCTATGGCTACACCTTC.

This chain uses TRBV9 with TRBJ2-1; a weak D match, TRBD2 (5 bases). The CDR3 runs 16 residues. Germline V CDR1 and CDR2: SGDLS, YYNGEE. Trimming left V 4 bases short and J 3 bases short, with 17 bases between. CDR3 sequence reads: CASSPWGSGNYNEQFF. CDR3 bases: TGTGCCAGCAGCCCGTGGGGAAGCGGAAACTACAATGAGCAGTTCTTC.

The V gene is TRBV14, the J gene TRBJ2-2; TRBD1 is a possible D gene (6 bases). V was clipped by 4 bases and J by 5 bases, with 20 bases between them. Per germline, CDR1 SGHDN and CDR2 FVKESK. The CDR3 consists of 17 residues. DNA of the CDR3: TGTGCCAGCAGCCCAAGGACAGCAGGGGCGGGTACCGGGGAGCTGTTTTTT. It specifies CASSPRTAGAGTGELFF.

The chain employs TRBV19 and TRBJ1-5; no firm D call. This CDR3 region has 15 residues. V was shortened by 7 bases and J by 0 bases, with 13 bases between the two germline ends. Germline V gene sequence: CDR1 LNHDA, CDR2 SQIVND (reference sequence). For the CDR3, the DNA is TGTGCCAGTATGGTCAGCTATTATAGCAATCAGCCCCAGCATTTT. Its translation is CASMVSYYSNQPQHF.

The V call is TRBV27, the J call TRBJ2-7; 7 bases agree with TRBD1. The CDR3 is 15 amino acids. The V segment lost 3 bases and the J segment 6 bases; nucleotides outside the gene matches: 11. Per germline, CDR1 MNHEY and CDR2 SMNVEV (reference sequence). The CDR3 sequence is CASSFAGTAPTEQYF. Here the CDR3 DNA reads TGTGCCAGCAGTTTCGCCGGGACAGCCCCTACCGAGCAGTACTTC.

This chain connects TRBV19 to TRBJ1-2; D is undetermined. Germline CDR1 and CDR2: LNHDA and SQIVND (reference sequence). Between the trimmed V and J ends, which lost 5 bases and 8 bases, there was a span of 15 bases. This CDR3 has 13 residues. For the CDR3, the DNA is TGTGCCAGTAGTCCGCGGACTGCGGTCGGCTACACCTTC. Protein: CASSPRTAVGYTF.

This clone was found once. The CDR3 here is CASRTGGTGTVGSSYTF. The CDR3 DNA sequence: TGCGCCAGCCGTACTGGCGGGACAGGGACCGTAGGTTCTAGCTACACCTTC. The V and J genes are TRBV5-1 and TRBJ1-2, with 9 bases fitting TRBD1. With 7 bases clipped from V and 9 bases from J, the junction kept 22 bases outside the gene matches. CDR3 length: 17 residues. Germline V gene sequence: CDR1 SGHRS, CDR2 YFSETQ.

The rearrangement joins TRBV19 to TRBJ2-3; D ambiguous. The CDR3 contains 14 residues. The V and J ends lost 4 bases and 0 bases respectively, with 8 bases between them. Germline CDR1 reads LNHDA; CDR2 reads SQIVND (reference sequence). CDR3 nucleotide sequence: TGTGCCAGTAGTAATGGGGTCAGCACAGATACGCAGTATTTT. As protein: CASSNGVSTDTQYF.

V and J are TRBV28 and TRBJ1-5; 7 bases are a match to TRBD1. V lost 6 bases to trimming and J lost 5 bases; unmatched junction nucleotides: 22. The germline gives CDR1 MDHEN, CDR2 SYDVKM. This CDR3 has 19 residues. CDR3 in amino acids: CASSLGRGRFFKRDQPQHF. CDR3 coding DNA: TGTGCCAGCAGCCTGGGGAGGGGGCGCTTCTTTAAACGTGATCAGCCCCAGCATTTT.

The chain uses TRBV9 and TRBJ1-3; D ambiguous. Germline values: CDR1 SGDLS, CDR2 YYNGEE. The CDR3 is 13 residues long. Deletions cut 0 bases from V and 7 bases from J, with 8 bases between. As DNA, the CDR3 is TGTGCCAGCAGCGTAGATGCTCGGAACACCATATATTTT. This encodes CASSVDARNTIYF.

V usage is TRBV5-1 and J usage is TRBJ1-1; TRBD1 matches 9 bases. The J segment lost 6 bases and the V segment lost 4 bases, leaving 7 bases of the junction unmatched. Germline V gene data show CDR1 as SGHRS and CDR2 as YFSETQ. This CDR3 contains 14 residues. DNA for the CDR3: TGCGCCAGCAGCACGGGACAGGGAGGGCCTGAAGCTTTCTTT. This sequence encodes CASSTGQGGPEAFF.

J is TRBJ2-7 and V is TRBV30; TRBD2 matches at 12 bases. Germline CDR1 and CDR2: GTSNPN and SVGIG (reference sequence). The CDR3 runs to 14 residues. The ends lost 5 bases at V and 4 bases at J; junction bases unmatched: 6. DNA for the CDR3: TGTGCCTGGTCGCTAGCGGGAGGGCCGTACGAGCAGTACTTC. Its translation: CAWSLAGGPYEQYF.

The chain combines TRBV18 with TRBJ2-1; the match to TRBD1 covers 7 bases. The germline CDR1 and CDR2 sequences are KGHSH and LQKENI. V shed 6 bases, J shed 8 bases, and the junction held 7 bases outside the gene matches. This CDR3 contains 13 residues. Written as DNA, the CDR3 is TGTGCCAGCTCCCAGTCACAGGGGTATGAGCAGTTCTTC. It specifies CASSQSQGYEQFF.